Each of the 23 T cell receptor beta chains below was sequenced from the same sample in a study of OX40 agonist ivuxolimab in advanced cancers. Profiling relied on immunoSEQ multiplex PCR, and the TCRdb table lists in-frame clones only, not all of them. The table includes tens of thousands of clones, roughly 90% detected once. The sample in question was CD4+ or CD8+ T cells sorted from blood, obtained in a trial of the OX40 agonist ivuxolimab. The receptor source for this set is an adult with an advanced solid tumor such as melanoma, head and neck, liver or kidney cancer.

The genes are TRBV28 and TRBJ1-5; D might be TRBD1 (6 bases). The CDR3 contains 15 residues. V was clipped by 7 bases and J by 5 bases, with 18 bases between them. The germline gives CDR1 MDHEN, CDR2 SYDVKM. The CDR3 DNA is TGTGCCAGCACCCGAATTGGGGGGGCGCATCAGCCCCAGCATTTT. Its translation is CASTRIGGAHQPQHF.

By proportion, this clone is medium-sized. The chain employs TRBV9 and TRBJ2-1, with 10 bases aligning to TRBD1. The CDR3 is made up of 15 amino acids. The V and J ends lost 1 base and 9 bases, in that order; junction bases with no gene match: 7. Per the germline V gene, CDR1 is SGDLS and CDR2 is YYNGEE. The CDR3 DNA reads TGTGCCAGCAGCGTATATGGGGACAGGGGTGGTGAGCAGTTCTTC. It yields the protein CASSVYGDRGGEQFF. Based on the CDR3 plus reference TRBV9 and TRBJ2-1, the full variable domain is DSGVTQTPKHLITATGQRVTLRCSPRSGDLSVYWYQQSLDQGLQFLIQYYNGEERAKGNILERFSAQQFPDLHSELNLSSLELGDSALYFCASSVYGDRGGEQFFGPGTRLTVL.

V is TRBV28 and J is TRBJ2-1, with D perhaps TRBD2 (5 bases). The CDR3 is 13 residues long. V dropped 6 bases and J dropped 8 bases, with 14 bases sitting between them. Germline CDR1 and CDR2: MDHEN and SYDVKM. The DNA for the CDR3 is TGTGCCAGCAGGTCCACTAGTTCCTATGAGCAGTTCTTC. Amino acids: CASRSTSSYEQFF.

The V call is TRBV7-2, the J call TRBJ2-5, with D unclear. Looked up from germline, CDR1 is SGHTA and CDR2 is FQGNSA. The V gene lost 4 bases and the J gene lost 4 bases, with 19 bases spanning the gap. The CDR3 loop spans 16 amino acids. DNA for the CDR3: TGTGCCAGCAGCTCCCCAGGACCACAAACCCGAGAGACCCAGTACTTC. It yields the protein CASSSPGPQTRETQYF.

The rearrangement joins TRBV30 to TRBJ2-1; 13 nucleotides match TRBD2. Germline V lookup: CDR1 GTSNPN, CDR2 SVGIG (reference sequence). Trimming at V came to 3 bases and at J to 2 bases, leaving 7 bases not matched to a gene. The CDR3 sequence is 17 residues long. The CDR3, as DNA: TGTGCCTGGAGAGCCGGGACTAGCGGGGCCGCCTACAATGAGCAGTTCTTC. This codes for CAWRAGTSGAAYNEQFF. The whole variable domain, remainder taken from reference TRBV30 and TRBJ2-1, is SQTIHQWPATLVQPVGSPLSLECTVEGTSNPNLYWYRQAAGRGLQLLFYSVGIGQISSEVPQNLSASRPQDRQFILSSKKLLLSDSGFYLCAWRAGTSGAAYNEQFFGPGTRLTVL.

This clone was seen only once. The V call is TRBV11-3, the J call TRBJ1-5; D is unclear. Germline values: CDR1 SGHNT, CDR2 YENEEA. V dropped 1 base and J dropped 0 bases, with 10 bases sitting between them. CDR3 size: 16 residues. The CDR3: CASSLGDLYSNQPQHF. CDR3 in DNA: TGTGCCAGCAGCTTAGGTGACCTTTATAGCAATCAGCCCCAGCATTTT.

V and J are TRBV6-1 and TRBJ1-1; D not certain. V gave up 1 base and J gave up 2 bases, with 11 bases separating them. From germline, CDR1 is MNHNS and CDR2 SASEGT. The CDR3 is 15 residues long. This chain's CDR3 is CASSEDGVPNTEAFF. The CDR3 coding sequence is TGTGCCAGCAGTGAAGACGGGGTCCCCAACACTGAAGCTTTCTTT.

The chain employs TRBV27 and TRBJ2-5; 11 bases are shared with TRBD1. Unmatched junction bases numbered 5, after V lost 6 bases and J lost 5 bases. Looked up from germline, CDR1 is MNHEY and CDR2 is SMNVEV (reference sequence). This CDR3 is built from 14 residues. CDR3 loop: CASRGDRGYETQYF. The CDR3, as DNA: TGTGCCAGCAGGGGGGACAGGGGGTATGAGACCCAGTACTTC.

The CDR3 DNA sequence: TGTGCCAGCAGTACGGGACAGGGGCTCTACGAGCAGTACTTC. Translated, it gives CASSTGQGLYEQYF. The chain has TRBV6-5 and TRBJ2-7; 10 bases map to TRBD1. CDR1 MNHEY and CDR2 SVGAGI come from the germline V gene. V trimming: 5 bases; J trimming: 3 bases; junction bases outside the gene matches: 4. The CDR3 consists of 14 residues.

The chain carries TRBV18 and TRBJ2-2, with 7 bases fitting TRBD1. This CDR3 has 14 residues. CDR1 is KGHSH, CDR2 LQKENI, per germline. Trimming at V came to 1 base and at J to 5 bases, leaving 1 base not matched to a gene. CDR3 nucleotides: TGTGCCAGCTCACCACTACAGGGGACCGGGGAGCTGTTTTTT. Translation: CASSPLQGTGELFF. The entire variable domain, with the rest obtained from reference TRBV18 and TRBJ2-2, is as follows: NAGVMQNPRHLVRRRGQEARLRCSPMKGHSHVYWYRQLPEEGLKFMVYLQKENIIDESGMPKERFSAEFPKEGPSILRIQQVVRGDSAAYFCASSPLQGTGELFFGEGSRLTVL.

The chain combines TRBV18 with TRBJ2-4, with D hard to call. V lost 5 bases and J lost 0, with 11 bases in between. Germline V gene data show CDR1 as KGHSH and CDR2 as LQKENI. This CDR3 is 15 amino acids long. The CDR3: CASSGDNIAKNIQYF. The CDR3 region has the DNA TGTGCCAGCTCAGGAGACAACATAGCCAAAAACATTCAGTACTTC.

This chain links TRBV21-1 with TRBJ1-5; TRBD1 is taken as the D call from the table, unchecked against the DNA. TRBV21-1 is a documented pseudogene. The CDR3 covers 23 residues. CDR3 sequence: CASSKPNGAWRQGETYSNQPQHF. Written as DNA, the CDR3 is TGTGCCAGCAGCAAACCAAACGGGGCCTGGAGGCAGGGGGAAACCTATAGCAATCAGCCCCAGCATTTT.

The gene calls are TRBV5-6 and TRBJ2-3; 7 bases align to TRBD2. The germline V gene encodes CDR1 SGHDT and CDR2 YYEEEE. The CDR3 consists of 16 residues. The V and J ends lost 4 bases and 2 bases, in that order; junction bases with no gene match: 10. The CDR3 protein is CASSPRGGEFTDTQYF. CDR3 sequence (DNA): TGTGCCAGCAGCCCCCGGGGAGGGGAATTCACAGATACGCAGTATTTT.

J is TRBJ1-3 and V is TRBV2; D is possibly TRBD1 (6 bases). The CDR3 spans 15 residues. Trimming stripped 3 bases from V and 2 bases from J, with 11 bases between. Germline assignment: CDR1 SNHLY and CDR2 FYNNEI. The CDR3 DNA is TGTGCCAGCAGTGATGAGGGGGTACCTGGAAACACCATATATTTT. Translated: CASSDEGVPGNTIYF.

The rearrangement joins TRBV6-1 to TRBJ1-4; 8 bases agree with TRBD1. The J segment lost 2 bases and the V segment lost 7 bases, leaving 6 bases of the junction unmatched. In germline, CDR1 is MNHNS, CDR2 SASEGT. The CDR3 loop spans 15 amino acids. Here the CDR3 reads CASKGDRITNEKLFF. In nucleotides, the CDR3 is TGTGCCAGCAAAGGGGACAGGATCACTAATGAAAAACTGTTTTTT.

The CDR3 bases are TGTGCCAGCAGGTGGGACACGCTTCGTCGCTACACCTTC. It translates to CASRWDTLRRYTF. The rearrangement uses TRBV28 and TRBJ1-2; D is possibly TRBD1 (6 bases). This CDR3 is 13 amino acids long. Trimming took off 6 bases at V and 9 bases at J, with 17 bases between the two ends. Germline CDR1 and CDR2: MDHEN and SYDVKM.

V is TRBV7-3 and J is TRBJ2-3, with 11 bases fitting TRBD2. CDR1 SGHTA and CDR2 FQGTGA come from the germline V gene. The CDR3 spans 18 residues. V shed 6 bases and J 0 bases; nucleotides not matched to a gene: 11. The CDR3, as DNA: TGTGCCAGCAGGTCCCCCGCTAGCGGGGGGACTAGCACAGATACGCAGTATTTT. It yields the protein CASRSPASGGTSTDTQYF.

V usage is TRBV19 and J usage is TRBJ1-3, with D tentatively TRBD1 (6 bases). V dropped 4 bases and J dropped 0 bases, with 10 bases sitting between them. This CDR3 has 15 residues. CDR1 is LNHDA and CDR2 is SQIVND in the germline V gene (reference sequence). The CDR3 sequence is CASSKGVNSGNTIYF. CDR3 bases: TGTGCCAGTAGTAAGGGGGTCAACTCTGGAAACACCATATATTTT.

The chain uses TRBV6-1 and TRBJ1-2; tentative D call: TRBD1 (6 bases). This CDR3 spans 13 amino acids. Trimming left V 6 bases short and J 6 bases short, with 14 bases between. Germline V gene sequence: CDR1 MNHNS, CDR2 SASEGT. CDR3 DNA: TGTGCCAGCAGAGCCACAGGGTCGGATGGCTACACCTTC. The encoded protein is CASRATGSDGYTF.

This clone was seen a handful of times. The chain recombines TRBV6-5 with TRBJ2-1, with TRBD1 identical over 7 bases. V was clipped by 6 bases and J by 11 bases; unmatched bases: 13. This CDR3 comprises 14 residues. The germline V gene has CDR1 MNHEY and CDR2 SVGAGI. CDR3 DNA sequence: TGTGCCAGCAGGGAGCTGGGACAGAGGAATAAGCAGTTCTTC. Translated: CASRELGQRNKQFF.

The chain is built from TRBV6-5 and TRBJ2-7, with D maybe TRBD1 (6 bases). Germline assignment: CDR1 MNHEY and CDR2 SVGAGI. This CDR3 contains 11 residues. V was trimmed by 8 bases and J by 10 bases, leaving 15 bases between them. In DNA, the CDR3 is TGTGCCAGCGGACACGGACAGTTTCAGTACTTC. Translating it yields CASGHGQFQYF.

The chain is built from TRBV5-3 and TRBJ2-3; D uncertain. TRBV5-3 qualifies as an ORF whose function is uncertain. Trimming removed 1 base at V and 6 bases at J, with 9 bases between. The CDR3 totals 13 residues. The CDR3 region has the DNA TGTGCCAGAAGCTTGTTAGGCTGTGATACGCAGTATTTT. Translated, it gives CARSLLGCDTQYF.

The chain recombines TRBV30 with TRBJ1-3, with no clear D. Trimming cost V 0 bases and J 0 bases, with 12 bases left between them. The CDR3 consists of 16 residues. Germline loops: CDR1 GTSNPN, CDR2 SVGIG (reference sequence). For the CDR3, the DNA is TGTGCCTGGAGTGTCGGCGGAATCAGCTCTGGAAACACCATATATTTT. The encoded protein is CAWSVGGISSGNTIYF. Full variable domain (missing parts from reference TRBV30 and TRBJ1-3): SQTIHQWPATLVQPVGSPLSLECTVEGTSNPNLYWYRQAAGRGLQLLFYSVGIGQISSEVPQNLSASRPQDRQFILSSKKLLLSDSGFYLCAWSVGGISSGNTIYFGEGSWLTVV.